Each of the 5 T cell receptor beta chains below was sequenced from the same sample in a study of T cells in Graves' hyperthyroidism and ophthalmopathy. RNA transcripts yielded amplified TCR beta CDR3 regions. Initially, a first-round RT-PCR of the TCR CDR3 employed the HTBI primer set. TCRdb processed the multiplex PCR reads anew with MiXCR; each CDR3 protein has one entry. The table records about 640,000 distinct CDR3 sequences, about a fifth of them present only once. The sequencing input was blood. The receptors originated from a man aged 30 to 39 with Graves' ophthalmopathy.

The chain joins TRBV3-1 to TRBJ1-1; unclear D gene. The CDR3 runs to 13 residues. The germline V and J ends were trimmed by 2 bases and 6 bases, with 10 bases remaining between them. CDR1 and CDR2 from the germline V gene are LGHDT and YNNKEL (reference sequence). DNA of the CDR3: TGTGCCAGCAGCCAACGGGGTCCTCCTGAAGCTTTCTTT. It is translated as CASSQRGPPEAFF.

The chain combines TRBV3-1 with TRBJ2-7; tentative D call: TRBD2 (6 bases). Trimming took 2 bases from V and 0 from J, leaving 8 bases between them. Looked up from germline, CDR1 is LGHDT and CDR2 is YNNKEL (reference sequence). The CDR3 spans 14 residues. The DNA of the CDR3 is TGTGCCAGCAGCCAAATGGAGGGCTCCTACGAGCAGTACTTC. It encodes CASSQMEGSYEQYF.

V usage is TRBV6-5 and J usage is TRBJ2-3; D is perhaps TRBD1 (6 bases). The CDR3 runs to 17 residues. The V end lost 0 bases, the J end lost 3 bases, and 16 bases lay between the germline ends. Germline V gene sequence: CDR1 MNHEY, CDR2 SVGAGI. CDR3 sequence: CASSYSGAGDMTDTQYF. DNA of the CDR3: TGTGCCAGCAGTTACTCAGGGGCAGGGGATATGACAGATACGCAGTATTTT.

As to this clonotype: A far larger clone is a single base away, which makes a read error likely. The chain carries TRBV5-4 and TRBJ2-3; the match to TRBD2 covers 14 bases. The CDR3 loop spans 16 amino acids. The ends lost 3 bases at V and 3 bases at J; junction bases unmatched: 3. The germline V gene encodes CDR1 SGHNT and CDR2 YYREEE (reference sequence). The CDR3 here is CASSSGTSGRTDTQYF. The CDR3, as DNA: TGTGCCAGCAGCTCCGGGACTAGCGGGAGAACAGATACGCAGTATTTT.

With regard to this clonotype: A read error may be the cause here, since a much bigger clone is one base away. The V and J genes are TRBV20-1 and TRBJ2-3, with TRBD2 identical over 13 bases. The CDR3 runs to 14 residues. J lost 5 bases, V lost 8 bases, and 7 bases had no gene match. Germline CDR1 reads DFQATT; CDR2 reads SNEGSKA (reference sequence). The CDR3: CSTRTSGRKDTQYF. The CDR3 nucleotides are TGCAGTACAAGGACTAGCGGGAGAAAAGATACGCAGTATTTT.